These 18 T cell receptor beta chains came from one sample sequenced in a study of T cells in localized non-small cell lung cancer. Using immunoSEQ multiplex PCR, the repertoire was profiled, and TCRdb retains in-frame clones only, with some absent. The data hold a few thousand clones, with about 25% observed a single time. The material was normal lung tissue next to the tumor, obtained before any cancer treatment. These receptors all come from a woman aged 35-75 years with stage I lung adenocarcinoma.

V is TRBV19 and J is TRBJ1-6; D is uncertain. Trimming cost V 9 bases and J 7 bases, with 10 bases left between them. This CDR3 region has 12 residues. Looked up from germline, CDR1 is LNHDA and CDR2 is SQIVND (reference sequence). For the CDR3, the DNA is TGTGCCAGCAGGCGTGTCAATTCACCCCTCCACTTT. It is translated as CASRRVNSPLHF.

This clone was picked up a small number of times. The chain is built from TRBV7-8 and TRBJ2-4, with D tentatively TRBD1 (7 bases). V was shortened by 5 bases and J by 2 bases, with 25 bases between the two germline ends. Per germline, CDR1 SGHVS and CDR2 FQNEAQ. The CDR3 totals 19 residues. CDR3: CASSRGLAGGTVTKNIQYF. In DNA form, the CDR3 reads TGTGCCAGCAGCCGGGGACTCGCCGGAGGGACAGTAACCAAAAACATTCAGTACTTC.

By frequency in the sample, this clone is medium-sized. CDR3 sequence reads: CASSPGPPNSNQPQHF. In nucleotides, the CDR3 is TGTGCCAGCAGCCCGGGACCGCCAAATAGCAATCAGCCCCAGCATTTT. This chain links TRBV11-3 with TRBJ1-5; weak D call: TRBD1 (5 bases). This CDR3 has 16 amino acids. Germline CDR1 is SGHNT and CDR2 is YENEEA. The germline V and J ends were trimmed by 5 bases and 0 bases, with 14 bases remaining between them.

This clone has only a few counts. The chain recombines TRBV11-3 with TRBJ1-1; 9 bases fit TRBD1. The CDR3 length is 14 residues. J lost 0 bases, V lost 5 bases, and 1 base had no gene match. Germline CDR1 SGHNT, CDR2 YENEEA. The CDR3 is CASSTGGLNTEAFF. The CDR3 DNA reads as TGTGCCAGCAGCACAGGGGGCTTGAACACTGAAGCTTTCTTT.

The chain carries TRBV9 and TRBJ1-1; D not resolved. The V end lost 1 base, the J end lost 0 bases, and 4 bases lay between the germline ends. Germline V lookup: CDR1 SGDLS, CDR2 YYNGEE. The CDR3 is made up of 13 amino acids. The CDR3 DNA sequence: TGTGCCAGCAGCGTAAATCTGAACACTGAAGCTTTCTTT. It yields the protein CASSVNLNTEAFF.

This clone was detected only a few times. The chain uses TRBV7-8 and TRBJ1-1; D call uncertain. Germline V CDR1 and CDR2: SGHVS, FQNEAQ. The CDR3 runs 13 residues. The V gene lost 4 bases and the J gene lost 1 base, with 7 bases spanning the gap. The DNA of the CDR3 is TGTGCCAGCAGCTCGTCAGCGAACACTGAAGCTTTCTTT. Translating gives CASSSSANTEAFF.

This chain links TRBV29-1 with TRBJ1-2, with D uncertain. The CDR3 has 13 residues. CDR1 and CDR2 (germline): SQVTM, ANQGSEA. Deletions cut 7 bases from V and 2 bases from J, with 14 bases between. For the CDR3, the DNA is TGCAGCGCTGAGGCAGGCCCCAACTATGGCTACACCTTC. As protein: CSAEAGPNYGYTF. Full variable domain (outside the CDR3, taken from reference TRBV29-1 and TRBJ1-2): SAVISQKPSRDICQRGTSLTIQCQVDSQVTMMFWYRQQPGQSLTLIATANQGSEATYESGFVIDKFPISRPNLTFSTLTVSNMSPEDSSIYLCSAEAGPNYGYTFGSGTRLTVV.

This CDR3 reads CASRPEGMGDEQFF. The CDR3 region has the DNA TGCGCCAGCAGGCCAGAAGGGATGGGGGATGAGCAGTTCTTC. The V call is TRBV4-1, the J call TRBJ2-1; the D gene could be TRBD1 or TRBD2 (5 bases each). V lost 6 bases and J lost 8, with 17 bases in between. Per germline, CDR1 MGHRA and CDR2 YSYEKL. The length of the CDR3 is 14 residues.

The CDR3 bases are TGTGCCAGTAGTATCGACCACAGGGGGCCGATGGGGTCTAATGAAAAACTGTTTTTT. As protein: CASSIDHRGPMGSNEKLFF. This chain links TRBV19 with TRBJ1-4, with 9 nucleotides matching TRBD1. Germline V gives CDR1 LNHDA, CDR2 SQIVND (reference sequence). V lost 3 bases, J lost 3 bases, and 14 bases stayed unmatched. The CDR3 contains 19 residues.

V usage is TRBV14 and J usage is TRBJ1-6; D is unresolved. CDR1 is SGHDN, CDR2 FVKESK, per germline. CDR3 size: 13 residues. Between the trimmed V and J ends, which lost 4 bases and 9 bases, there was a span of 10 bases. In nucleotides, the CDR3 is TGTGCCAGCAGCCGAGGATGGAGTTCACCCCTCCACTTT. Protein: CASSRGWSSPLHF. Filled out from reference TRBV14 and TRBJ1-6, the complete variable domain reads EAGVTQFPSHSVIEKGQTVTLRCDPISGHDNLYWYRRVMGKEIKFLLHFVKESKQDESGMPNNRFLAERTGGTYSTLKVQPAELEDSGVYFCASSRGWSSPLHFGNGTRLTVT.

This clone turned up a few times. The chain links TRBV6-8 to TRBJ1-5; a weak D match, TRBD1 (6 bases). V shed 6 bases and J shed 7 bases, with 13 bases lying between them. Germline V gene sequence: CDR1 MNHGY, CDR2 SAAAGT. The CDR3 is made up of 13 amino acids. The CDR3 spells CASRQGGRQPQHF. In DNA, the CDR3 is TGTGCCAGCAGGCAAGGGGGTAGGCAGCCCCAGCATTTT.

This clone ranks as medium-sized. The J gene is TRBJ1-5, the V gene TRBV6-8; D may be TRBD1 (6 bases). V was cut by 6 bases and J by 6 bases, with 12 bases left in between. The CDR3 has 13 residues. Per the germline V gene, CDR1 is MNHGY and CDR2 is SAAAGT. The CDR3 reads CASSLTGSQPQHF. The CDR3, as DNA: TGTGCCAGCAGCCTAACAGGGTCTCAGCCCCAGCATTTT.

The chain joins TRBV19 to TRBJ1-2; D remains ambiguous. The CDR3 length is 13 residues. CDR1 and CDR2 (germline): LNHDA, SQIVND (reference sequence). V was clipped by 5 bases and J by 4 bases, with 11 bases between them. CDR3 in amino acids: CASSLGVIYGYTF. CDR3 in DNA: TGTGCCAGTAGTTTAGGAGTGATCTATGGCTACACCTTC.

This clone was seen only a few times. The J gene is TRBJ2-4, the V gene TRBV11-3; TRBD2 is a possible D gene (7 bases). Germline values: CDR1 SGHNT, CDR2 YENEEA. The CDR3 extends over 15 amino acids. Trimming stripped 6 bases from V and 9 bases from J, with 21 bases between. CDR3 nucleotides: TGTGCCAGCAGGGAGAGTGGGGGGGGCCGTGGCATTCAGTACTTC. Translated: CASRESGGGRGIQYF.

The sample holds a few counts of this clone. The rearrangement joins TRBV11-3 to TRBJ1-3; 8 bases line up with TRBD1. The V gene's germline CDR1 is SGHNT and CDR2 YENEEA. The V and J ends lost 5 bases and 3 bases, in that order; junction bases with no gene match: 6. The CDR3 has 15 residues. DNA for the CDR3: TGTGCCAGCAGCCAAGGGACAGGAAATGGAAACACCATATATTTT. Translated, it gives CASSQGTGNGNTIYF.

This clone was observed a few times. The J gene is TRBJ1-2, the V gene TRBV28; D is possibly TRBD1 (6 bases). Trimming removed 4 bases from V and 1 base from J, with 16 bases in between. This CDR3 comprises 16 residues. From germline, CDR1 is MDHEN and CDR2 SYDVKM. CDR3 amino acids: CASSWAYWTDNYGYTF. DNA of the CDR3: TGTGCCAGCAGTTGGGCGTATTGGACAGATAACTATGGCTACACCTTC.

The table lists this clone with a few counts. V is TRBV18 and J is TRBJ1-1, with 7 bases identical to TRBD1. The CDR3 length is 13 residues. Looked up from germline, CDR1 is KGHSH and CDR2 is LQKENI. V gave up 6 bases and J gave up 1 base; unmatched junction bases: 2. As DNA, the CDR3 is TGTGCCAGCTCCAGGGGGGCGAACACTGAAGCTTTCTTT. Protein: CASSRGANTEAFF. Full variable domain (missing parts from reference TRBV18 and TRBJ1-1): NAGVMQNPRHLVRRRGQEARLRCSPMKGHSHVYWYRQLPEEGLKFMVYLQKENIIDESGMPKERFSAEFPKEGPSILRIQQVVRGDSAAYFCASSRGANTEAFFGQGTRLTVV.

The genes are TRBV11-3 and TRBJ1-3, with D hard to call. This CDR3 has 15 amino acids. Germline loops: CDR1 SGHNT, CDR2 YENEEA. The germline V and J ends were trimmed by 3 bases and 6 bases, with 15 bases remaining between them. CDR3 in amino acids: CASSLLGQAENTIYF. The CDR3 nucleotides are TGTGCCAGCAGCTTGTTAGGTCAGGCCGAAAACACCATATATTTT.